This T cell receptor (beta chain) appears in the sequencing data of a study of Tregs in tolerant kidney transplant recipients. Study conclusions and caveats: This study did not directly address biological reproducibility. Few patients were studied, so findings need validation in larger groups.

About this clone: Its antigen is unidentified.

Libraries were prepared by immunoSEQ multiplex PCR; TCRdb keeps only in-frame clonotypes and omits some of them. The sample lists 80,000 to 90,000 clones, just over 90% occurring once. CDR1 is MNHEY and CDR2 is SVGAGI in the germline V gene. J lost 5 bases, V lost 6 bases, and 3 bases had no gene match. The CDR3 has 12 amino acids. Unstimulated regulatory T cells (CD4+CD25+CD127-), CD4+CD25- non-regulatory cells, CD4 and CD8 cells were FACS-sorted from thawed PBMCs. The rearrangement links TRBV6-5 to TRBJ1-2; the match to TRBD1 covers 7 bases. What was sequenced was CD8+ T cells from blood. The receptor was isolated from a human donor in good health. This chain's CDR3 is CASRRTGYGYTF. CDR3 DNA: TGTGCCAGCAGACGGACAGGATATGGCTACACCTTC.